These 6 T cell receptor beta chains were sequenced from one sample in a study of blood T cell repertoires in COVID-19. Here immunoSEQ multiplex PCR was the method, and the copy in TCRdb shows in-frame clones only, minus some. The table includes roughly 59,000 clones, around 80% detected once. Sequenced: peripheral blood. These receptors were taken from a man at least 80 years old with acute or convalescent COVID-19.

CDR3 sequence reads: CASRSSGGIGELFF. The CDR3 nucleotides are TGTGCCAGCAGATCTAGCGGGGGGATCGGGGAGCTGTTTTTT. This sequence joins TRBV6-5 and TRBJ2-2, with 11 bases identical to TRBD2. J gave up 7 bases and V 6 bases, and 4 bases lay outside the gene matches. Germline loops: CDR1 MNHEY, CDR2 SVGAGI. The CDR3 extends over 14 amino acids.

The CDR3, as DNA: TGTGCCAGCAGTGAAGAGGGGCTGGACAGGGGTGAGCAGTTCTTC. Translated, it gives CASSEEGLDRGEQFF. The chain carries TRBV2 and TRBJ2-1; 9 positions match TRBD1. Germline CDR1 reads SNHLY; CDR2 reads FYNNEI. J lost 9 bases, V lost 1 base, and 7 bases had no gene match. The CDR3 is 15 residues long.

About this clone itself: Other nucleotide sequences in the sample specify the same CDR3. V gene TRBV4-3 combines with J gene TRBJ2-7; 7 positions agree with TRBD1. V lost 1 base and J lost 5; bases outside the gene matches: 5. The CDR3 covers 14 residues. In germline, CDR1 is LGHNA, CDR2 YSLEER. CDR3: CASSQAPQGDEQYF. The CDR3 coding sequence is TGCGCCAGCAGCCAAGCCCCCCAGGGGGACGAGCAGTACTTC.

The chain links TRBV11-2 to TRBJ1-1; D might be TRBD1 (6 bases). The V and J ends lost 5 bases and 4 bases respectively, with 14 bases between them. The CDR3 sequence is 14 residues long. Per germline, CDR1 SGHAT and CDR2 FQNNGV. CDR3 sequence (DNA): TGTGCCAGCAGCCTGGGGGGGGCGAGCACTGAAGCTTTCTTT. This encodes CASSLGGASTEAFF.

This chain connects TRBV7-9 to TRBJ2-2; D may be TRBD1 (5 bases). Germline V gives CDR1 SEHNR, CDR2 FQNEAQ (reference sequence). CDR3 length equals 14 residues. The V end lost 7 bases, the J end lost 7 bases, and 16 bases lay between the germline ends. The CDR3 loop is CASIPPRGSGELFF. The CDR3 DNA follows: TGTGCCAGCATCCCTCCTAGGGGCAGCGGGGAGCTGTTTTTT.

In its sample, this clone was seen a few times. The chain couples TRBV5-1 to TRBJ2-2, with D unclear. The germline V gene has CDR1 SGHRS and CDR2 YFSETQ. The CDR3 spans 16 residues. Trimming shortened V by 4 bases and J by 0 bases, and 13 bases separated the two germline ends. The CDR3 reads CASSPGSGSNTGELFF. The CDR3 coding sequence is TGCGCCAGCAGCCCTGGCTCAGGCTCGAACACCGGGGAGCTGTTTTTT.